This T cell receptor beta chain was found in a study of T cells in Graves' hyperthyroidism and ophthalmopathy. Losses at the gene ends were 3 bases for V and 2 bases for J; bases not matched to a gene: 16. CDR3 length: 19 residues. Looked up from germline, CDR1 is MDHEN and CDR2 is SYDVKM. RNA transcripts yielded amplified TCR beta CDR3 regions. A set of HTBI primers served as the primers for a first-round RT-PCR of the TCR CDR3. TCRdb fed the multiplex PCR reads into MiXCR, producing one record per CDR3 protein. The table records a few hundred thousand distinct CDR3 sequences, over 10% of them present only once. In its sample, this clonotype was seen many times.

The clonotype originates from a young woman with Graves' hyperthyroidism. Sequenced material: blood. The chain uses TRBV28 and TRBJ1-5, with 7 bases that match TRBD1. In DNA, the CDR3 is TGTGCCAGCAGTTTCAGGGGGTACAGGCCCATGGCGGGCAATCAGCCCCAGCATTTT. Protein sequence: CASSFRGYRPMAGNQPQHF.